A single sample gave rise to the 8 T cell receptor beta chains below, sequenced in a study of human T cells and chemical hapten exposure. Time point noted: patch test 3, about 24 weeks after DPC sensitization. Sample treatment: therapeutic diphenylcyclopropenone sensitization with weekly scalp DPC. Each CDR3 protein is one row after TCRdb ran MiXCR on the RACE reads. The sample records 100,000 to 120,000 distinct CDR3 sequences, under 35% being singletons. The sequencing here drew on whole blood, taken in connection with sensitization to the hapten diphenylcyclopropenone (DPC). The receptors originated from a man aged 35 to 55 with alopecia areata. Some clones in this sample may be carry-over from other donors' samples.

This clonotype was seen a handful of times. This sequence joins TRBV7-9 and TRBJ2-5; D perhaps matches TRBD1 (5 bases). The CDR3 sequence is 14 residues long. The germline gives CDR1 SEHNR, CDR2 FQNEAQ (reference sequence). V was clipped by 1 base and J by 5 bases, with 11 bases between them. The CDR3 bases are TGTGCCAGCAGCTTAGGGGGCCAAGATGAGACCCAGTACTTC. This sequence encodes CASSLGGQDETQYF.

In this sample, this clonotype turned up a few times. The CDR3 loop reads CASSQASGSARFQETQYF. The CDR3, as DNA: TGCGCCAGCAGCCAAGCAAGCGGATCGGCGAGATTTCAAGAGACCCAGTACTTC. The chain employs TRBV4-3 and TRBJ2-5, with D tentatively TRBD2 (5 bases). V was pared by 1 base and J by 2 bases, with 20 bases between. CDR3 length: 18 residues. CDR1 is LGHNA, CDR2 YSLEER, per germline.

This clonotype has a handful of counts. V and J are TRBV10-3 and TRBJ2-2, with 7 nucleotides matching TRBD2. CDR3 length: 16 amino acids. Germline CDR1 reads ENHRY; CDR2 reads SYGVKD. The V and J ends lost 6 bases and 1 base, in that order; junction bases with no gene match: 8. CDR3 protein: CAIRDPGGRNTGELFF. DNA for the CDR3: TGTGCCATCAGAGATCCTGGCGGGAGGAACACCGGGGAGCTGTTTTTT.

The sample holds a few counts of this clonotype. This rearrangement joins TRBV3-1 to TRBJ2-3; 11 nucleotides match TRBD2. CDR3 length equals 16 residues. Germline trimming cut 9 bases from V and 0 bases from J; bases unmatched to any gene: 8. Germline CDR1 is LGHDT and CDR2 is YNNKEL (reference sequence). The CDR3 here is CARTGLAEPSTDTQYF. CDR3 DNA: TGTGCCAGAACGGGACTAGCGGAACCTAGCACAGATACGCAGTATTTT.

This clonotype occurred a few times. The CDR3 sequence: CASSQEGDRRNQPQHF. The CDR3 DNA reads TGTGCCAGCAGCCAAGAAGGTGACAGGCGGAATCAGCCCCAGCATTTT. This chain uses TRBV4-2 with TRBJ1-5; a possible D gene is TRBD1 (6 bases). Deletions cut 0 bases from V and 4 bases from J, with 13 bases between. Germline lookup yields CDR1 LGHNA and CDR2 YNFKEQ. CDR3 length: 16 residues.

J is TRBJ2-7 and V is TRBV24-1, with D possibly matching TRBD1 (6 bases). V dropped 7 bases and J dropped 5 bases, with 17 bases sitting between them. This CDR3 region has 14 residues. Germline V lookup: CDR1 KGHDR, CDR2 SFDVKD. The CDR3 nucleotides are TGTGCCACCAGCGGAGAGGGGGACCCAAACGAGCAGTACTTC. Its protein product is CATSGEGDPNEQYF.

The chain carries TRBV7-9 and TRBJ2-1, with 9 positions matching TRBD2. This CDR3 is 14 amino acids long. The ends lost 7 bases at V and 8 bases at J; junction bases unmatched: 9. In germline, CDR1 is SEHNR, CDR2 FQNEAQ (reference sequence). CDR3 in amino acids: CASMVAGVQDEQFF. The CDR3 region has the DNA TGTGCCAGCATGGTAGCGGGAGTTCAAGATGAGCAGTTCTTC. The whole variable domain, filled in from reference TRBV7-9 and TRBJ2-1, reads DTGVSQNPRHKITKRGQNVTFRCDPISEHNRLYWYRQTLGQGPEFLTYFQNEAQLEKSRLLSDRFSAERPKGSFSTLEIQRTEQGDSAMYLCASMVAGVQDEQFFGPGTRLTVL.

This chain connects TRBV4-3 to TRBJ1-4, with 7 bases identical to TRBD1. This CDR3 comprises 15 residues. The germline V gene has CDR1 LGHNA and CDR2 YSLEER. V was pared by 0 bases and J by 7 bases, with 5 bases of the junction left unmatched. DNA of the CDR3: TGCGCCAGCAGCCAAGAAAGGGGGCGAGTTGAAAAACTGTTTTTT. It codes for CASSQERGRVEKLFF.